This TCR beta chain was captured in a study of blood T cell repertoires in COVID-19. Looking at the study overall: Nucleic acid was either cDNA or gDNA, and it came from T cells, B-cell-depleted T cells, or PBMCs.

Authors' processing steps: How many nucleated cells were present was estimated from reference gene primer amplification. Sequencing used immunoSEQ multiplex PCR; TCRdb keeps in-frame clones, though not all of them. That table supplies the V and J calls and clone size; D and trimming were determined from the DNA. Altogether 110,000 or so clones are present, 55% to 75% being singletons, with the ten largest covering more than 1.5%. Sequenced material: peripheral blood. This sequence was found in a woman between 40 and 50 years old with acute or convalescent COVID-19.

The chain's CDR3 is CASSPTLGLNYGYTF. Here the CDR3 DNA reads TGTGCCAGCAGCCCAACCCTAGGACTTAACTATGGCTACACCTTC. This chain connects TRBV5-6 to TRBJ1-2; no definite D call. Trimming pared 4 bases from V and 1 base from J, leaving 14 bases between. Germline lookup yields CDR1 SGHDT and CDR2 YYEEEE. The length of the CDR3 is 15 residues.